A single sample is the source of the 3 T cell receptor beta chains below, sequenced in a study of T cell changes during pregnancy in multiple sclerosis. Profiling relied on immunoSEQ multiplex PCR, and the TCRdb table lists in-frame clones only, not all of them. The sample consists of tens of thousands of clones, around 90% of them appearing once. The sample consisted of CD4+ T cells from peripheral blood mononuclear cells, taken in the first trimester of pregnancy. The receptors were sampled from a female donor with multiple sclerosis, enrolled in a pregnancy study.

This clone was recorded once. The rearrangement uses TRBV7-6 and TRBJ1-1; maybe TRBD1 (6 bases). V gave up 6 bases and J gave up 1 base, with 9 bases separating them. The CDR3 has 13 residues. CDR1 SGHVS and CDR2 FNYEAQ come from the germline V gene. The CDR3 sequence is CASRGQPNTEAFF. The CDR3 DNA reads TGTGCCAGCAGAGGACAGCCGAACACTGAAGCTTTCTTT.

The V call is TRBV2, the J call TRBJ2-2; tentatively, D is TRBD1 (5 bases). The CDR3 has 14 amino acids. V was pared by 6 bases and J by 5 bases, with 13 bases between. CDR1 SNHLY and CDR2 FYNNEI come from the germline V gene. DNA for the CDR3: TGTGCCAGCAGAGTAGTGACAGATACCGGGGAGCTGTTTTTT. As protein: CASRVVTDTGELFF.

The V gene is TRBV27, the J gene TRBJ2-7; a weak D match, TRBD2 (6 bases). V gave up 6 bases and J gave up 6 bases, with 21 bases separating them. CDR3 length: 15 residues. The V gene's germline CDR1 is MNHEY and CDR2 SMNVEV (reference sequence). DNA for the CDR3: TGTGCCAGCAGACCACTCAGCCGCGTGGGGGGCGAGCAGTACTTC. Protein: CASRPLSRVGGEQYF.